The TCR beta chain under discussion was sequenced for a study of CD8 T cells in Susac syndrome. This clonotype was recorded once. RNA, at about 0.45 to 1 ug, was reverse transcribed with random hexamers. The method of amplification for TCR beta CDR3 was immunoSEQ multiplex PCR, covering 54 Vbeta and 13 Jbeta. TCRdb analysed the immunoSEQ multiplex PCR reads with MiXCR anew, one entry per CDR3 protein. Seen here are about 50,000 distinct CDR3 sequences, just over 90% observed once, and the top ten hold 0.4% to 0.55%. The germline V gene has CDR1 MDHEN and CDR2 SYDVKM. This CDR3 region has 13 residues. Deletions cut 3 bases from V and 2 bases from J, with 6 bases between.

This receptor was identified in a human donor with multiple sclerosis. The material sequenced was CD8+ T cells from PBMCs. The chain combines TRBV28 with TRBJ2-3; possibly TRBD1 or TRBD2 for D (5 bases each). CDR3 nucleotide sequence: TGTGCCAGCAGTTTGGGGACCACAGATACGCAGTATTTT. Its translation is CASSLGTTDTQYF.